A selection of T cell receptor beta chains follows, all from one sample in a study of blood T cell repertoires in COVID-19. Clones were read by immunoSEQ multiplex PCR, and TCRdb kept only the in-frame ones, dropping some. The table includes roughly 210,000 clones, around 80% detected once. Sequenced material: peripheral blood. The origin of the receptors is a woman of 80 years or more with COVID-19, enrolled during active disease. Each CDR3 is given with its conserved first and last residue. The D gene is left open where the match is weak.

j_call v_call d_call cdr3_aa cdr3_nt
TRBJ1-2 TRBV10-3 TRBD1 CAIDGTGARTNYGYTF TGTGCCATCGACGGGACAGGGGCCCGAACTAACTATGGCTACACCTTC
TRBJ1-2 TRBV7-3 TRBD1 CASSPGGRDGTVGYTF TGTGCCAGCAGCCCAGGGGGCCGGGACGGCACGGTTGGCTACACCTTC
TRBJ2-1 TRBV18 TRBD1 CASSLQGNSYNEQFF TGTGCCAGCTCATTACAGGGGAACTCCTACAATGAGCAGTTCTTC
TRBJ2-2 TRBV3-1/TRBV3-2 . CASSQVQGLGPSGELFF TGTGCCAGCAGCCAAGTGCAGGGCCTCGGCCCCTCCGGGGAGCTGTTTTTT
TRBJ1-3 TRBV7-9 . CASRKDSGNTIYF TGTGCCAGCAGGAAAGACAGCGGAAACACCATATATTTT
TRBJ1-1 TRBV5-6 . CASRPGHNTEAFF TGTGCCAGCAGACCGGGACACAACACTGAAGCTTTCTTT
TRBJ2-3 TRBV9 . CASSVVSGGGTDTQYF TGTGCCAGCAGCGTAGTCTCGGGGGGCGGCACAGATACGCAGTATTTT
TRBJ1-3 TRBV5-1 TRBD1 CASSLAGQVFRNTIYF TGCGCCAGCAGCTTGGCGGGACAGGTTTTTAGGAACACCATATATTTT
TRBJ1-2 TRBV6-5 TRBD1 CASSRGGFYGYTF TGTGCCAGCTCAAGAGGGGGCTTCTATGGCTACACCTTC
TRBJ2-1 TRBV9 TRBD2 CASSGSGGFNEQFF TGTGCCAGCAGCGGTAGCGGGGGGTTCAATGAGCAGTTCTTC
TRBJ1-6 TRBV7-2 . CASSLGVANSPLHF TGTGCCAGCAGCTTAGGCGTAGCGAATTCACCCCTCCACTTT
TRBJ2-5 TRBV5-1 . CASSPENQETQYF TGCGCCAGCAGTCCTGAGAATCAAGAGACCCAGTACTTC